The clone carrying this T cell receptor beta chain was observed a few times. Germline lookup yields CDR1 KGHSH and CDR2 LQKENI. With V trimmed by 4 bases and J by 6 bases, 14 bases remained unmatched. This CDR3 has 16 residues. The table came from immunoSEQ multiplex PCR; TCRdb's copy has only in-frame clones and leaves some out. The sample records some 50,000 clones, over 75% being singletons. This sample stems from a study of blood T cell repertoires in COVID-19. The sequenced sample was peripheral blood. The sequence was obtained from a man between 40 and 49 years old with acute or convalescent COVID-19. The genes are TRBV18 and TRBJ1-2; 7 bases align to TRBD1. CDR3 sequence (DNA): TGTGCCAGCTCACTTGACGTTCCAACAGGGGTGGATGGCTACACCTTC. It encodes CASSLDVPTGVDGYTF.